The rows below give T cell receptor beta chains drawn from one sample of a study of response to subunit inactivated influenza vaccine. MiXCR, run by TCRdb on the RT-PCR reads, gives a single entry per CDR3 protein. The sample holds approximately 500,000 distinct CDR3 sequences; approximately 15% are singletons and the top ten take approximately 10%. This sample comprised PBMCs from blood, obtained 11 to 12 days after vaccination. The origin of the receptors is a man in his forties or fifties who received an inactivated influenza vaccine. CDR3s include the opening cysteine and the closing phenylalanine or tryptophan.

v_call cdr3_aa
TRBV11-2 CASSLGIGAAAQSSYNEQFF
TRBV30 CAWKGTSGLQETQYF
TRBV20-1 CSASLSGRPNNEQFF
TRBV29-1 CSVAGGSGRITDTQYF
TRBV2 CASNERGNTEAFF
TRBV9 CASSPGLIHVDTQYF
TRBV6-5 CASSYTQGRDEQYF
TRBV12-3/TRBV12-4 CASSLVSGNEQFF
TRBV9 CASSVEGERDHEQYF
TRBV9 CASSVASGRAYEQYF
TRBV18 CASSPRQGTQYF
TRBV20-1 CSARRGPGSDTQYF
TRBV28 CASSFGGGAAYGYTF
TRBV24-1 CATSDPGNSNQPQHF
TRBV20-1 CSARASGGVDTQYF
TRBV5-1 CASRNGAEPYNEQFF
TRBV6-2/TRBV6-3 CASSNIGTGGEETQYF
TRBV29-1 CSHPSGQGSPDTQYF
TRBV7-2 CASSLVGGDGSYEQYF
TRBV7-9 CASSPTDRVYGGYTF
TRBV28 CASSTAGVGDTQYF
TRBV28 CASSSPGQGRYEQYF
TRBV6-5 CASSSLGVGVGNTIYF
TRBV5-1 CASSLGPSGAQETQYF
TRBV12-3/TRBV12-4 CASSLAGGPSPEQFF
TRBV19 CASSITGRYHNEQFF
TRBV12-3/TRBV12-4 CASSLAGGKNIQYF
TRBV6-5 CASSYSSGGTVDGYTF
TRBV12-3/TRBV12-4 CASSPLKAYEQFF
TRBV28 CASKVSDQETQYF
TRBV7-9 CASSLVSQGKGYTF
TRBV20-1 CSAERGGITDTQYF
TRBV20-1 CGSTSSLYNEQFF
TRBV7-8 CASSLRDRGLGELFF
TRBV5-1 CASSLAEAGEAFF
TRBV20-1 CSATGGTQPQHF
TRBV28 CASSLPGRRHEQFF
TRBV12-3/TRBV12-4 CASSLRTMSHGYTF
TRBV12-3/TRBV12-4 CASRRGRDIQYF
TRBV7-9 CASSRGLALGTDTQYF
TRBV3-1 CASSPGLERLLAYNEQFF
TRBV6-2/TRBV6-3 CASSYSRGQSTDTQYF
TRBV14 CASRGTATDTQYF
TRBV4-3 CASSQERAGGRGTDTQYF
TRBV7-2 CASSRPGANVLTF
TRBV28 CASSLGGGRWYNEQFF
TRBV7-8 CASSHPRQAAETQYF
TRBV12-3/TRBV12-4 CASSSTGYEQYF
TRBV2 CASSSLRSNQPQHF
TRBV28 CASSLSKPGLEADTQYF
TRBV12-3/TRBV12-4 CASSQRYSSYEQYF
TRBV7-9 CASSLMGTRNTEAFF
TRBV24-1 CATSAGLAGTGELFF
TRBV7-9 CASSLVGGPKETQYF